Shown below are 28 T cell receptor beta chains from a single sample sequenced in a study of blood T cell repertoires in COVID-19. Measured with immunoSEQ multiplex PCR; TCRdb has only the in-frame clones, and not every one. The table lists 240,000 or so clones, roughly 86% of them singletons, with roughly 3% in the top ten. The sequenced material came from peripheral blood. All receptors derive from a woman in her 30s who had recovered from COVID-19.

V is TRBV10-3 and J is TRBJ1-2; D may be TRBD1 (5 bases). Germline CDR1 is ENHRY and CDR2 is SYGVKD. The CDR3 consists of 15 residues. The germline V and J ends were trimmed by 5 bases and 7 bases, with 20 bases remaining between them. The CDR3 bases are TGTGCCATCAGTATGATGTCTGGGGCCCGGGCTGGCTACACCTTC. Protein: CAISMMSGARAGYTF.

The rearrangement links TRBV4-2 to TRBJ1-2, with D possibly TRBD1 on 5 matching bases. V lost 0 bases and J lost 3, with 14 bases in between. This CDR3 is built from 16 residues. Germline CDR1 LGHNA, CDR2 YNFKEQ. CDR3 in DNA: TGTGCCAGCAGCCAAGAGGGGAACAGGTTGGACTATGGCTACACCTTC. Its translation is CASSQEGNRLDYGYTF.

J is TRBJ2-3 and V is TRBV7-6, with D possibly being TRBD2 (7 bases). Germline CDR1 reads SGHVS; CDR2 reads FNYEAQ. Trimming shortened V by 5 bases and J by 3 bases, and 21 bases separated the two germline ends. The CDR3 length is 17 residues. CDR3 in DNA: TGTGCCAGCAGCATCAGGGGAGGGGGGGCCTCGACAGATACGCAGTATTTT. Its protein product is CASSIRGGGASTDTQYF.

This rearrangement joins TRBV29-1 to TRBJ2-2; TRBD1 matches at 8 bases. The CDR3 has 14 amino acids. Per the germline V gene, CDR1 is SQVTM and CDR2 is ANQGSEA. V shed 7 bases, J shed 1 base, and the junction held 5 bases outside the gene matches. The CDR3 protein is CSAAGTGNTGELFF. The CDR3 DNA follows: TGCAGCGCGGCCGGGACAGGGAACACCGGGGAGCTGTTTTTT.

V and J are TRBV2 and TRBJ2-3; 9 nucleotides agree with TRBD1. This CDR3 is built from 15 residues. V trimming: 7 bases; J trimming: 9 bases; junction bases outside the gene matches: 14. Germline V gives CDR1 SNHLY, CDR2 FYNNEI. CDR3 nucleotides: TGTGCCAGCATACCCAAGGGGGGACAGGGAAAGACGCAGTATTTT. This translates into CASIPKGGQGKTQYF.

This sequence joins TRBV15 and TRBJ2-3; possibly TRBD2 for D (6 bases). Per germline, CDR1 LNHNV and CDR2 YYDKDF (reference sequence). Trimming shortened V by 1 base and J by 2 bases, and 10 bases separated the two germline ends. The CDR3 runs to 15 residues. The CDR3 loop is CATSRGAGLTDTQYF. CDR3 bases: TGTGCCACCAGCAGAGGGGCGGGGCTCACAGATACGCAGTATTTT.

The CDR3 bases are TGCAGCGTTGAAGGGCGGGACAGCCTCTATGGCTACACCTTC. Its translation: CSVEGRDSLYGYTF. The genes are TRBV29-1 and TRBJ1-2; 7 positions match TRBD1. This CDR3 comprises 14 residues. After removal of 1 base from V and 4 bases from J, the junction contained 6 bases not matched to a gene. Germline V gene lookup returns CDR1 SQVTM and CDR2 ANQGSEA. Filled out from reference TRBV29-1 and TRBJ1-2, the complete variable domain reads SAVISQKPSRDICQRGTSLTIQCQVDSQVTMMFWYRQQPGQSLTLIATANQGSEATYESGFVIDKFPISRPNLTFSTLTVSNMSPEDSSIYLCSVEGRDSLYGYTFGSGTRLTVV.

The chain links TRBV10-1 to TRBJ2-3; D is undetermined. Trimming shortened V by 3 bases and J by 2 bases, and 6 bases separated the two germline ends. The CDR3 spans 13 residues. The germline V gene encodes CDR1 WNHNN and CDR2 SYGVQD (reference sequence). The DNA of the CDR3 is TGCGCCAGCAGTGACACAGCCACAGATACGCAGTATTTT. Translating it yields CASSDTATDTQYF.

This chain joins TRBV9 and TRBJ1-2; D might be TRBD1 (6 bases). The V and J ends lost 0 bases and 7 bases respectively, with 13 bases between them. Germline CDR1 is SGDLS and CDR2 is YYNGEE. The CDR3 loop spans 14 amino acids. The CDR3 spells CASSVEIRGSGYTF. DNA of the CDR3: TGTGCCAGCAGCGTAGAGATCAGGGGATCTGGCTACACCTTC.

The chain uses TRBV19 and TRBJ2-4, with TRBD2 identical over 10 bases. The CDR3 is made up of 14 amino acids. With 1 base clipped from V and 12 bases from J, the junction kept 6 bases outside the gene matches. CDR1 is LNHDA, CDR2 SQIVND, per germline (reference sequence). The CDR3 loop is CASSIVGTSVGQYF. DNA of the CDR3: TGTGCCAGTAGTATAGTAGGGACTAGCGTGGGTCAGTACTTC.

The chain couples TRBV11-1 to TRBJ2-7, with 7 positions matching TRBD1. The germline CDR1 and CDR2 sequences are SGHAT and FQDESV (reference sequence). There are 13 residues in the CDR3. The junction had 8 bases not matched to a gene; V was cut back by 6 bases and J by 6 bases. The CDR3 loop is CASSRQGKVEQYF. CDR3 DNA: TGTGCCAGCAGTCGACAGGGAAAAGTCGAGCAGTACTTC.

The chain employs TRBV19 and TRBJ1-3; D is perhaps TRBD1 (6 bases). The CDR3 is made up of 22 amino acids. Germline V gives CDR1 LNHDA, CDR2 SQIVND (reference sequence). Trimming took off 3 bases at V and 0 bases at J, with 30 bases between the two ends. The CDR3 here is CASSMVPRTERNPILSGNTIYF. CDR3 sequence (DNA): TGTGCCAGTAGTATGGTCCCCCGGACAGAGCGCAATCCGATACTCTCTGGAAACACCATATATTTT.

This rearrangement joins TRBV19 to TRBJ2-7, with TRBD1 as a possible D gene (6 bases). Germline assignment: CDR1 LNHDA and CDR2 SQIVND (reference sequence). The ends were cut back, 3 bases at V and 4 bases at J, with 13 bases in the middle. The CDR3 has 14 residues. The CDR3, as DNA: TGTGCCAGTAGTATTCGGCAGGGGACATACGAGCAGTACTTC. Amino acids: CASSIRQGTYEQYF.

The chain uses TRBV6-1 and TRBJ2-7; possible D gene TRBD2, 5 bases. This CDR3 is 15 amino acids long. The V gene's germline CDR1 is MNHNS and CDR2 SASEGT. Between the trimmed V and J ends, which lost 0 bases and 3 bases, there was a span of 12 bases. This CDR3 is CASSEAGLGVYEQYF. The CDR3 coding sequence is TGTGCCAGCAGTGAAGCTGGGTTGGGAGTCTACGAGCAGTACTTC.

Only a few counts were recorded for this clone. The chain has TRBV29-1 and TRBJ2-5; 10 nucleotides match TRBD1. The V gene's germline CDR1 is SQVTM and CDR2 ANQGSEA. This CDR3 contains 13 residues. The V segment lost 6 bases and the J segment 5 bases; nucleotides outside the gene matches: 6. The CDR3 DNA sequence: TGCAGCGTGGACAGGGGGGGGCGGGAGACCCAGTACTTC. Encoded protein: CSVDRGGRETQYF.

This chain uses TRBV19 with TRBJ2-2; perhaps TRBD1 as D (6 bases). Germline CDR1 is LNHDA and CDR2 is SQIVND (reference sequence). The CDR3 spans 15 residues. V lost 5 bases, J lost 2 bases, and 12 bases lay in between. The CDR3 protein is CASSPWTDNTGELFF. The CDR3 DNA reads TGTGCCAGTAGTCCCTGGACAGACAACACCGGGGAGCTGTTTTTT.

The chain uses TRBV27 and TRBJ2-7; tentatively, D is TRBD2 (6 bases). This CDR3 is 16 amino acids long. Per the germline V gene, CDR1 is MNHEY and CDR2 is SMNVEV (reference sequence). V was clipped by 2 bases and J by 3 bases, with 17 bases between them. In nucleotides, the CDR3 is TGTGCCAGCAGTTTAAGCTCGGGGGTCCAGGACTACGAGCAGTACTTC. This codes for CASSLSSGVQDYEQYF.

The genes are TRBV9 and TRBJ2-1, with 7 bases matching TRBD2. CDR1 SGDLS and CDR2 YYNGEE come from the germline V gene. V gave up 4 bases and J gave up 3 bases; unmatched junction bases: 10. CDR3 size: 16 residues. For the CDR3, the DNA is TGTGCCAGCAGCTCCGAGGGTGGCGGGGGCTACAATGAGCAGTTCTTC. Translated, it gives CASSSEGGGGYNEQFF.

Worth noting for this clone: An end of the junction differs from the germline gene, which may be a read error. V usage is TRBV28 and J usage is TRBJ1-2, with 9 positions matching TRBD1. The germline V gene encodes CDR1 MDHEN and CDR2 SYDVKM. The CDR3 loop spans 11 amino acids. For the CDR3, the DNA is TGTGCCAGCAAACGCGGGACAGGGCCCATATTC. Its protein product is CASKRGTGPIF.

The chain carries TRBV2 and TRBJ1-2; D is possibly TRBD1 (5 bases). The V and J ends lost 5 bases and 4 bases respectively, with 11 bases between them. The germline CDR1 and CDR2 sequences are SNHLY and FYNNEI. CDR3 length equals 13 residues. This CDR3 reads CASSSGTLYGYTF. For the CDR3, the DNA is TGTGCCAGCAGTTCCGGGACTCTCTATGGCTACACCTTC. Variable domain in full (rest from reference TRBV2 and TRBJ1-2): EPEVTQTPSHQVTQMGQEVILRCVPISNHLYFYWYRQILGQKVEFLVSFYNNEISEKSEIFDDQFSVERPDGSNFTLKIRSTKLEDSAMYFCASSSGTLYGYTFGSGTRLTVV.

The rearrangement links TRBV19 to TRBJ1-2; D gene uncertain. Per the germline V gene, CDR1 is LNHDA and CDR2 is SQIVND (reference sequence). V was cut by 1 base and J by 4 bases, with 10 bases left in between. The CDR3 totals 14 residues. The CDR3: CASSIVEGLYGYTF. Here the CDR3 DNA reads TGTGCCAGTAGTATAGTCGAGGGCCTCTATGGCTACACCTTC.

This clone has a count of ten or more. The rearrangement uses TRBV3-1 (or the pseudogene TRBV3-2) and TRBJ2-5; tentatively, D is TRBD1 (5 bases). V lost 4 bases, J lost 5 bases, and 17 bases lay in between. The CDR3 has 15 amino acids. CDR1 and CDR2 (germline): LGHDT, YNNKEL (reference sequence). The CDR3: CASSPMTDAWETQYF. CDR3 in DNA: TGTGCCAGCAGCCCCATGACAGACGCCTGGGAGACCCAGTACTTC.

The chain's CDR3 is CASSSFRGTEAFF. The CDR3 coding sequence is TGTGCCAGCAGCTCGTTCCGAGGCACTGAAGCTTTCTTT. J is TRBJ1-1 and V is TRBV9; no firm D call. Trimming left V 4 bases short and J 4 bases short, with 11 bases between. This CDR3 spans 13 amino acids. The germline V gene encodes CDR1 SGDLS and CDR2 YYNGEE.

This chain connects TRBV3-1 (or the pseudogene TRBV3-2) to TRBJ1-1; tentative D call: TRBD1 (5 bases). This CDR3 is 14 amino acids long. Germline V gives CDR1 LGHDT, CDR2 YNNKEL (reference sequence). Trimming removed 5 bases from V and 4 bases from J, with 14 bases in between. This chain's CDR3 is CASSKTGDPTEAFF. The DNA of the CDR3 is TGTGCCAGCAGCAAAACAGGAGATCCCACTGAAGCTTTCTTT.

This chain uses TRBV27 with TRBJ1-5; the D gene is possibly TRBD1 (6 bases). The length of the CDR3 is 14 residues. The V gene lost 3 bases and the J gene lost 7 bases, with 13 bases spanning the gap. Germline V CDR1 and CDR2: MNHEY, SMNVEV (reference sequence). The CDR3 here is CASSLGAGAQPQHF. Here the CDR3 DNA reads TGTGCCAGCAGTTTGGGGGCGGGAGCCCAGCCCCAGCATTTT.

The chain links TRBV19 to TRBJ1-2; TRBD1 matches at 9 bases. Germline V gives CDR1 LNHDA, CDR2 SQIVND (reference sequence). The length of the CDR3 is 14 residues. V shed 7 bases and J 8 bases; nucleotides not matched to a gene: 11. CDR3 loop: CASTSQGAREGYTF. The CDR3 region has the DNA TGTGCCAGTACCTCACAGGGGGCGAGGGAAGGCTACACCTTC.

This rearrangement joins TRBV28 to TRBJ2-1, with 9 bases matching TRBD2. The length of the CDR3 is 14 residues. V lost 2 bases to trimming and J lost 4 bases; unmatched junction nucleotides: 0. Germline V CDR1 and CDR2: MDHEN, SYDVKM. The CDR3 loop is CASSLAGGYNEQFF. Here the CDR3 DNA reads TGTGCCAGCAGTTTAGCGGGGGGGTACAATGAGCAGTTCTTC.

This clone has a single count. The chain has TRBV7-9 and TRBJ1-4; tentative D call: TRBD1 (6 bases). V was shortened by 7 bases and J by 8 bases, with 20 bases between the two germline ends. This CDR3 is 15 amino acids long. Germline CDR1 reads SEHNR; CDR2 reads FQNEAQ (reference sequence). CDR3 sequence (DNA): TGTGCCAGCACCACCGCAGGGGCCGGAACGGAAAAACTGTTTTTT. Its protein is CASTTAGAGTEKLFF.